These 13 T cell receptor beta chains were all obtained from the same sample, sequenced in a study of T-cell memory formation after mild COVID-19. One entry per CDR3 protein, called by TCRdb with MiXCR from the 5' RACE reads. This sample has roughly 350,000 distinct CDR3 sequences, with roughly 21% found just once. Sequenced input: PBMCs or a T cell subset sorted from them (not recorded which). The receptors stem from an adult woman who had mild COVID-19 (a few samples of this study predate the infection). Cell type and time point are not known.

This chain links TRBV2 with TRBJ2-7; D is unclear. This CDR3 is 15 amino acids long. Germline lookup yields CDR1 SNHLY and CDR2 FYNNEI. Trimming removed 4 bases from V and 0 bases from J, with 13 bases in between. This chain's CDR3 is CASSGAGRSSYEQYF. As DNA, the CDR3 is TGTGCCAGCAGTGGGGCCGGCAGGAGCTCCTACGAGCAGTACTTC.

The CDR3 sequence is CSVEGTSPTDTQYF. The CDR3 DNA reads TGCAGCGTTGAAGGGACTAGCCCCACAGATACGCAGTATTTT. This rearrangement joins TRBV29-1 to TRBJ2-3, with 8 bases lining up with TRBD2. CDR3 size: 14 residues. J was trimmed by 2 bases and V by 1 base; bases with no gene match: 2. Germline CDR1 SQVTM, CDR2 ANQGSEA.

The chain recombines TRBV10-3 with TRBJ2-5; D perhaps matches TRBD1 (6 bases). In germline, CDR1 is ENHRY, CDR2 SYGVKD. The CDR3 runs to 13 residues. The V gene lost 4 bases and the J gene lost 3 bases, with 9 bases spanning the gap. This CDR3 is CAISVSGEETQYF. Written as DNA, the CDR3 is TGTGCCATCAGTGTTTCAGGGGAAGAGACCCAGTACTTC.

The count of this clonotype is one. This chain joins TRBV11-3 and TRBJ2-3, with 11 bases that match TRBD2. CDR3 size: 18 residues. The germline V gene encodes CDR1 SGHNT and CDR2 YENEEA. Trimming took 5 bases from V and 1 from J; bases not matched to a gene: 11. The CDR3, as DNA: TGTGCCAGCAGCCCGGGACTAGCGGAAGGGGGTGGCACAGATACGCAGTATTTT. It encodes CASSPGLAEGGGTDTQYF.

The chain uses TRBV18 and TRBJ2-7; D is unclear. The CDR3 sequence is 14 residues long. The V and J ends lost 1 base and 2 bases respectively, with 9 bases between them. Per germline, CDR1 KGHSH and CDR2 LQKENI. The CDR3, as DNA: TGTGCCAGCTCACCACAGGGTAACGCCTACGAGCAGTACTTC. Translating it yields CASSPQGNAYEQYF.

The chain links TRBV6-1 to TRBJ2-3; no firm D call. Germline CDR1 and CDR2: MNHNS and SASEGT. V lost 2 bases to trimming and J lost 4 bases, with 13 bases between them. CDR3 size: 15 residues. This CDR3 reads CASSEIRRAADTQYF. DNA of the CDR3: TGTGCCAGCAGTGAAATTCGGCGAGCAGCAGATACGCAGTATTTT.

The chain links TRBV24-1 to TRBJ1-4, with a tentative D call TRBD1 (6 bases). V was pared by 1 base and J by 7 bases, with 15 bases between. The CDR3 extends over 16 amino acids. Per the germline V gene, CDR1 is KGHDR and CDR2 is SFDVKD. This CDR3 is CATSDFGRGSVEKLFF. The CDR3 bases are TGTGCCACCAGTGATTTTGGCAGGGGATCGGTTGAAAAACTGTTTTTT.

CDR3 in amino acids: CASSQETSGIYEQYF. In DNA, the CDR3 is TGTGCCAGCAGCCAAGAAACTAGCGGGATCTACGAGCAGTACTTC. This chain connects TRBV3-1 to TRBJ2-7; 10 nucleotides line up with TRBD2. Trimming at V came to 0 bases and at J to 3 bases, leaving 2 bases not matched to a gene. Looked up from germline, CDR1 is LGHDT and CDR2 is YNNKEL (reference sequence). The CDR3 extends over 15 amino acids.

This rearrangement joins TRBV6-5 to TRBJ2-7; TRBD1 matches 8 bases. The CDR3 has 14 amino acids. V trimming: 6 bases; J trimming: 7 bases; junction bases outside the gene matches: 11. Germline CDR1 is MNHEY and CDR2 is SVGAGI. Written as DNA, the CDR3 is TGTGCCAGCAGACACGGACAGGGAGTCCAAGAGCAGTACTTC. This sequence encodes CASRHGQGVQEQYF.

The chain joins TRBV10-3 to TRBJ1-1; tentatively, D is TRBD1 (5 bases). CDR3 length: 15 residues. In germline, CDR1 is ENHRY, CDR2 SYGVKD. V was clipped by 3 bases and J by 4 bases, with 15 bases between them. CDR3 DNA: TGTGCCATCAGTGAAGTTGCGGAGGGGCCCACTGAAGCTTTCTTT. It translates to CAISEVAEGPTEAFF.

The chain combines TRBV5-6 with TRBJ2-1; TRBD2 matches at 10 bases. Per germline, CDR1 SGHDT and CDR2 YYEEEE. After removal of 1 base from V and 14 bases from J, the junction contained 18 bases not matched to a gene. The CDR3 is 17 residues long. The CDR3 DNA sequence: TGTGCCAGCAGCTTGATCCTGCGGACTAGCGGCACCGTGGGGGAGTTCTTC. It is translated as CASSLILRTSGTVGEFF.

This clonotype was counted between two and nine times. DNA for the CDR3: TGTGCCAGCAGCCAAGAGCCTAGCGGGGCGGGAGATACGCAGTATTTT. This sequence encodes CASSQEPSGAGDTQYF. The chain combines TRBV3-1 with TRBJ2-3, with 9 bases matching TRBD2. Germline V gene lookup returns CDR1 LGHDT and CDR2 YNNKEL (reference sequence). J was trimmed by 5 bases and V by 0 bases; bases with no gene match: 6. The length of the CDR3 is 16 residues.

This chain connects TRBV2 to TRBJ2-7; no definite D call. CDR3 length: 12 amino acids. V lost 4 bases to trimming and J lost 6 bases, with 10 bases between them. In germline, CDR1 is SNHLY, CDR2 FYNNEI. CDR3 in DNA: TGTGCCAGCAGTGTGGCAGGTCCCGAGCAGTACTTC. Encoded protein: CASSVAGPEQYF.